These 24 T cell receptor beta chains originate from one sample sequenced in a study of OX40 agonist ivuxolimab in advanced cancers. Produced via immunoSEQ multiplex PCR; TCRdb's table is partial and in-frame only. The sample includes over 25,000 clones, around 76% seen only once; the top ten take around 13%. The material sequenced was CD4+ or CD8+ T cells sorted from blood, taken in a trial of the OX40 agonist ivuxolimab. Receptors were obtained from an adult with an advanced solid tumor such as melanoma, head and neck, liver or kidney cancer.

Points on this clone: Its ends do not fully match the called genes, so a read error is possible. Other nucleotide sequences from this sample produce the same CDR3. The V gene is TRBV4-3, the J gene TRBJ1-4; D ambiguous. The germline gives CDR1 LGHNA, CDR2 YSLEER. The CDR3 spans 17 residues. The CDR3: CASSQEAGGFPNEKLFF. For the CDR3, the DNA is TGCGCTAGCAGCCAGGAAGCAGGCGGTTTCCCTAATGAAAAACTGTTTTTT.

The V call is TRBV7-2, the J call TRBJ2-5; tentatively, D is TRBD1 or TRBD2 (6 bases each). In germline, CDR1 is SGHTA, CDR2 FQGNSA. V was trimmed by 5 bases and J by 4 bases, leaving 29 bases between them. This CDR3 contains 19 residues. CDR3 sequence: CASSKYLRRDGGPGETQYF. The DNA of the CDR3 is TGTGCCAGCAGCAAGTACCTACGCCGGGACGGGGGCCCCGGAGAGACCCAGTACTTC.

By share, this clone counts as medium-sized. V and J are TRBV4-1 and TRBJ1-1, with TRBD1 matching over 7 bases. CDR1 and CDR2 from the germline V gene are MGHRA and YSYEKL. The trim removed 3 bases at V and 1 base at J, leaving 11 bases unmatched. The CDR3 length is 17 residues. The CDR3 protein is CASSHPKGAGTNTEAFF. CDR3 DNA sequence: TGCGCCAGCAGCCACCCCAAGGGGGCAGGGACGAACACTGAAGCTTTCTTT.

A few counts support this clone. This chain uses TRBV19 with TRBJ1-1; 7 bases are shared with TRBD1. V was clipped by 5 bases and J by 5 bases; unmatched bases: 5. This CDR3 region has 13 residues. Per germline, CDR1 LNHDA and CDR2 SQIVND (reference sequence). The CDR3: CASSQGVWTEAFF. The CDR3 DNA reads as TGTGCCAGTAGTCAGGGGGTTTGGACTGAAGCTTTCTTT. Full variable domain (rest looked up from reference TRBV19 and TRBJ1-1): DGGITQSPKYLFRKEGQNVTLSCEQNLNHDAMYWYRQDPGQGLRLIYYSQIVNDFQKGDIAEGYSVSREKKESFPLTVTSAQKNPTAFYLCASSQGVWTEAFFGQGTRLTVV.

This clone was detected once. V is TRBV6-6 and J is TRBJ1-2; TRBD1 agrees at 7 bases. The CDR3 is 15 amino acids. Germline assignment: CDR1 MNHNY and CDR2 SVGAGI (reference sequence). After removal of 4 bases from V and 7 bases from J, the junction contained 12 bases not matched to a gene. The CDR3 reads CASSSQGGGGFGYTF. CDR3 sequence (DNA): TGTGCCAGCAGTTCCCAAGGGGGCGGCGGTTTTGGCTACACCTTC.

The J gene is TRBJ2-3, the V gene TRBV19; unclear D gene. The CDR3 has 15 amino acids. In germline, CDR1 is LNHDA, CDR2 SQIVND (reference sequence). Deletions cut 3 bases from V and 3 bases from J, with 13 bases between. CDR3 sequence: CASSMIGLKTDTQYF. In nucleotides, the CDR3 is TGTGCCAGTAGTATGATAGGGCTTAAGACAGATACGCAGTATTTT.

The V gene is TRBV29-1, the J gene TRBJ1-3, with D possibly being TRBD1 (5 bases). V lost 4 bases and J 0 bases, leaving 10 bases between the germline ends. Per the germline V gene, CDR1 is SQVTM and CDR2 is ANQGSEA. The CDR3 has 14 amino acids. CDR3 region: CSVVTVSSGNTIYF. CDR3 coding DNA: TGCAGCGTTGTGACAGTCAGCTCTGGAAACACCATATATTTT.

The chain carries TRBV19 and TRBJ2-7; 7 bases fit TRBD1. This CDR3 contains 15 residues. The V gene's germline CDR1 is LNHDA and CDR2 SQIVND (reference sequence). After removal of 4 bases from V and 4 bases from J, the junction contained 10 bases not matched to a gene. The CDR3 spells CASSTPRAGGYEQYF. The CDR3 coding sequence is TGTGCCAGTAGTACCCCCCGGGCAGGGGGTTACGAGCAGTACTTC.

This clone was counted a few times. The chain carries TRBV19 and TRBJ1-1; D is uncertain. Germline CDR1 reads LNHDA; CDR2 reads SQIVND (reference sequence). The CDR3 is 14 amino acids. V lost 4 bases, J lost 1 base, and 10 bases lay in between. CDR3 nucleotide sequence: TGTGCCAGTAGTACCGACATTACGAACACTGAAGCTTTCTTT. Encoded protein: CASSTDITNTEAFF.

CDR3 in amino acids: CASVGAGSGNTIYF. CDR3 nucleotides: TGTGCCAGCGTGGGTGCGGGTTCTGGAAACACCATATATTTT. This chain connects TRBV5-6 to TRBJ1-3; D remains ambiguous. The CDR3 is 14 amino acids. Deletions cut 7 bases from V and 1 base from J, with 12 bases between. Germline CDR1 and CDR2: SGHDT and YYEEEE.

Here the CDR3 DNA reads TGTGCCAGCAGCTCCCCAGGGGGTTGGTACGAGCAGTACTTC. The encoded protein is CASSSPGGWYEQYF. V is TRBV11-2 and J is TRBJ2-5; 7 bases align to TRBD1. Matching the DNA end better, TRBJ2-7 makes the J call doubtful. The CDR3 runs 14 residues. Germline-derived CDR1 and CDR2 are SGHAT and FQNNGV.

V gene TRBV9 combines with J gene TRBJ2-2; 9 positions agree with TRBD1. V lost 1 base, J lost 5 bases, and 6 bases stayed unmatched. Germline CDR1 is SGDLS and CDR2 is YYNGEE. The CDR3 consists of 16 residues. CDR3 coding DNA: TGTGCCAGCAGCGTATACTACAGGGGGCGTACCGGGGAGCTGTTTTTT. Translated: CASSVYYRGRTGELFF.

The chain carries TRBV5-4 and TRBJ2-7, with D possibly TRBD2 on 7 matching bases. This CDR3 is 15 amino acids long. Between the trimmed V and J ends, which lost 6 bases and 5 bases, there was a span of 21 bases. From germline, CDR1 is SGHNT and CDR2 YYREEE (reference sequence). The CDR3 region is CASTDLGQRGHEQYF. The DNA of the CDR3 is TGTGCCAGCACCGACCTAGGACAGCGGGGCCACGAGCAGTACTTC.

The V and J genes are TRBV6-5 and TRBJ1-4; maybe TRBD1 (5 bases). Looked up from germline, CDR1 is MNHEY and CDR2 is SVGAGI. Trimming took off 4 bases at V and 10 bases at J, with 13 bases between the two ends. This CDR3 is built from 13 residues. DNA of the CDR3: TGTGCCAGCAGTTTTGGGACCCCGGGAAAACTGTTTTTT. It is translated as CASSFGTPGKLFF.

The V and J genes are TRBV6-5 and TRBJ1-1, with D unresolved. The V and J ends lost 2 bases and 2 bases respectively, with 9 bases between them. This CDR3 has 14 residues. The germline gives CDR1 MNHEY, CDR2 SVGAGI. CDR3 residues: CASSYTRVNTEAFF. CDR3 DNA sequence: TGTGCCAGCAGTTACACGAGAGTTAACACTGAAGCTTTCTTT.

This clone is a singleton in its sample. J is TRBJ2-1 and V is TRBV19, with 8 bases aligning to TRBD2. Trimming took 3 bases from V and 4 from J; bases not matched to a gene: 8. Germline assignment: CDR1 LNHDA and CDR2 SQIVND (reference sequence). This CDR3 has 16 residues. The CDR3 region is CASSIASGGLYNEQFF. As DNA, the CDR3 is TGTGCCAGTAGTATCGCGAGCGGGGGCCTTTACAATGAGCAGTTCTTC.

The J gene is TRBJ1-1, the V gene TRBV19; D may be TRBD1 (6 bases). V lost 5 bases to trimming and J lost 3 bases, with 13 bases between them. The V gene's germline CDR1 is LNHDA and CDR2 SQIVND (reference sequence). The length of the CDR3 is 14 residues. The CDR3 sequence is CASSPEGGYTEAFF. DNA for the CDR3: TGTGCCAGTAGTCCCGAGGGGGGTTACACTGAAGCTTTCTTT.

The rearrangement uses TRBV29-1 and TRBJ1-2; TRBD1 might be the D (6 bases). V was pared by 0 bases and J by 3 bases, with 17 bases between. Germline CDR1 is SQVTM and CDR2 is ANQGSEA. The CDR3 covers 16 residues. This CDR3 reads CSVEDLRGGKDYGYTF. The CDR3 DNA reads as TGCAGCGTTGAAGATTTACGAGGGGGTAAGGACTATGGCTACACCTTC.

As regards this clone: One junction end disagrees with the germline gene, perhaps due to a read error. This sample includes further DNA sequences coding for the same CDR3. This chain uses TRBV7-3 with TRBJ2-2; D ambiguous. There are 13 residues in the CDR3. Germline CDR1 is SGHTA and CDR2 is FQGTGA. The DNA for the CDR3 is TGTGCTAGCAGCGAGACCCCGGCCGGGGAGCTGTTTTTT. It is translated as CASSETPAGELFF.

This rearrangement joins TRBV29-1 to TRBJ2-7; 7 bases map to TRBD1. V lost 0 bases and J lost 2; bases outside the gene matches: 10. This CDR3 region has 16 residues. Germline-derived CDR1 and CDR2 are SQVTM and ANQGSEA. In DNA, the CDR3 is TGCAGCGTTGAAGAAGGGACCGGGACAGTTCCCTACGAGCAGTACTTC. Translated, it gives CSVEEGTGTVPYEQYF.

There are a few counts of this clone. The chain links TRBV11-2 to TRBJ1-2; D ambiguous. Germline V lookup: CDR1 SGHAT, CDR2 FQNNGV. Trimming removed 2 bases from V and 6 bases from J, with 10 bases in between. CDR3 length equals 13 residues. CDR3 residues: CASSLNVGNGYTF. CDR3 nucleotide sequence: TGTGCCAGCAGCTTAAATGTGGGGAATGGCTACACCTTC.

Regarding this clone: This same CDR3 is encoded by further DNA sequences in the sample. The rearrangement links TRBV4-3 to TRBJ2-7; D gene uncertain. The CDR3 has 14 amino acids. The germline V gene has CDR1 LGHNA and CDR2 YSLEER. V was shortened by 1 base and J by 3 bases, with 10 bases between the two germline ends. CDR3 sequence (DNA): TGCGCCAGCAGCCAAGGGATACAGCTCTACGAGCAGTACTTC. It codes for CASSQGIQLYEQYF.

This chain uses TRBV13 with TRBJ1-4; 9 bases are a match to TRBD1. Germline-derived CDR1 and CDR2 are PRHDT and FYEKMQ (reference sequence). This CDR3 contains 13 residues. The V and J ends lost 11 bases and 7 bases, in that order; junction bases with no gene match: 8. CDR3 in DNA: TGTGCCTCACAGGGGGCGTCAGGTGAAAAACTGTTTTTT. Translation: CASQGASGEKLFF.

The genes are TRBV19 and TRBJ2-5; D might be TRBD2 (6 bases). The DNA end favors TRBJ2-7, so the J call may be wrong. The CDR3 covers 13 residues. Per germline, CDR1 LNHDA and CDR2 SQIVND (reference sequence). CDR3 amino acids: CASSMGEAYEQYF. DNA of the CDR3: TGTGCCAGTAGTATGGGGGAGGCCTACGAGCAGTACTTC.